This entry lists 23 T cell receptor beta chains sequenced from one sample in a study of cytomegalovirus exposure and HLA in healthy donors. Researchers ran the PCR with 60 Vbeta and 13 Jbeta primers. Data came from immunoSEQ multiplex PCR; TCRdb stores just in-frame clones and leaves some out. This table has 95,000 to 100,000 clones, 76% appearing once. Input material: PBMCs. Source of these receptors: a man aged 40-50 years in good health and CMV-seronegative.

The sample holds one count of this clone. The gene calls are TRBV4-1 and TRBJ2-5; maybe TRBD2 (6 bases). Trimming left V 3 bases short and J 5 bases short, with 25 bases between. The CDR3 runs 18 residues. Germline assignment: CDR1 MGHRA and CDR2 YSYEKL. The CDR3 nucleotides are TGCGCCAGCAGCCACCCGCGGGACCTTGGTTTTCAGCGGGAGACCCAGTACTTC. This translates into CASSHPRDLGFQRETQYF.

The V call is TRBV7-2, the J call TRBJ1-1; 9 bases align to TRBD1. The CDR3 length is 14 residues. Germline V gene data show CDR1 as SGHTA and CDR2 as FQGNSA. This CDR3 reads CETRDRVGNTEAFF. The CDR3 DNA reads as TGTGAAACCCGGGACAGGGTCGGTAACACTGAAGCTTTCTTT.

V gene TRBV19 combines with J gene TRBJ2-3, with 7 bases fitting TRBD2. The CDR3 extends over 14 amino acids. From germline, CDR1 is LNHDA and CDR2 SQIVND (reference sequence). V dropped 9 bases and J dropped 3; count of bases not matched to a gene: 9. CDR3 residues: CASQWGGGTDTQYF. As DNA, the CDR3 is TGTGCCAGCCAATGGGGGGGTGGGACAGATACGCAGTATTTT.

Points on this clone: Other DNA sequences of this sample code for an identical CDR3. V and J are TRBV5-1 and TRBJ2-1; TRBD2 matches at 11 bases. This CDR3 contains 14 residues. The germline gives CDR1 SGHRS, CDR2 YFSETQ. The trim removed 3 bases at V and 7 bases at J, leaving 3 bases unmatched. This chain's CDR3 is CASSSSGGYNEQFF. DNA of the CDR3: TGCGCCAGCAGCTCTAGCGGGGGGTATAATGAGCAGTTCTTC.

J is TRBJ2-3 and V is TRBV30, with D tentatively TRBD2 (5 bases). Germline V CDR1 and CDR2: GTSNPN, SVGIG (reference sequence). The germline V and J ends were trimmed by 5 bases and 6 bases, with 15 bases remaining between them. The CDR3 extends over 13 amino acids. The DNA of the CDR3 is TGTGCCTGGGCCCGGAGGTCTAAGGATACGCAGTATTTT. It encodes CAWARRSKDTQYF. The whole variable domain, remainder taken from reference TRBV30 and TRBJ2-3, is SQTIHQWPATLVQPVGSPLSLECTVEGTSNPNLYWYRQAAGRGLQLLFYSVGIGQISSEVPQNLSASRPQDRQFILSSKKLLLSDSGFYLCAWARRSKDTQYFGPGTRLTVL.

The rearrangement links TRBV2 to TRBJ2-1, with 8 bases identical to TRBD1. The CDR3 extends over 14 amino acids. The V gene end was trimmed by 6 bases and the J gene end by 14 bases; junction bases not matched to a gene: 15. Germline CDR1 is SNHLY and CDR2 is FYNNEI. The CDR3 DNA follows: TGTGCCAGCAGAGAACCGGGACAGGCGTTTGGAAAGTTCTTC. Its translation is CASREPGQAFGKFF.

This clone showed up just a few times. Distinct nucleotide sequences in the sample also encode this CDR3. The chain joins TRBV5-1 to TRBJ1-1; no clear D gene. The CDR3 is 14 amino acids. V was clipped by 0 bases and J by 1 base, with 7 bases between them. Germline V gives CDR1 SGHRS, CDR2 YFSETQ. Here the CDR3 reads CASSLGSGNTEAFF. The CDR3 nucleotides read TGCGCCAGCAGCTTGGGATCAGGGAACACTGAAGCTTTCTTT.

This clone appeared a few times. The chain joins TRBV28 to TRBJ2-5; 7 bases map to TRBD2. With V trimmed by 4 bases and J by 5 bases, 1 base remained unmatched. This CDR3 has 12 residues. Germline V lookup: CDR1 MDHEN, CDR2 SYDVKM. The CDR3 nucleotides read TGTGCCAGCAGTTCCGGGGGGGAGACCCAGTACTTC. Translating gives CASSSGGETQYF. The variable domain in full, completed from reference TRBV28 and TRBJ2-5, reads DVKVTQSSRYLVKRTGEKVFLECVQDMDHENMFWYRQDPGLGLRLIYFSYDVKMKEKGDIPEGYSVSREKKERFSLILESASTNQTSMYLCASSSGGETQYFGPGTRLLVL.

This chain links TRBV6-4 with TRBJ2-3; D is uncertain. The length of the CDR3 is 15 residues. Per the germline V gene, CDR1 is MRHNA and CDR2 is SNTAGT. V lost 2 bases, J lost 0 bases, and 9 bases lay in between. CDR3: CASSDMGYSTDTQYF. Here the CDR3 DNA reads TGTGCCAGCAGTGACATGGGCTACAGCACAGATACGCAGTATTTT.

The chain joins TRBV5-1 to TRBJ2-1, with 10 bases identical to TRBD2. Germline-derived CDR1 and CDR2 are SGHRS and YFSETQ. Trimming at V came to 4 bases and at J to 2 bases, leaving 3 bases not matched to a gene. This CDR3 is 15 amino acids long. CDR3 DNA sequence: TGCGCCAGCAGCGATCTAGCGGGGGCCTACAATGAGCAGTTCTTC. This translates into CASSDLAGAYNEQFF.

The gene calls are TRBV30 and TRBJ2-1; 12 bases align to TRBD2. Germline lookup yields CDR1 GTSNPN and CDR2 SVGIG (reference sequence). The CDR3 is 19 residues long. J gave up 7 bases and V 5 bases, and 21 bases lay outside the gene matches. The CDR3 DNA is TGTGCCTGGGGGTCTCGACTAGCGGGGGCCCCTCCGAGGAGGAATGAGCAGTTCTTC. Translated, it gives CAWGSRLAGAPPRRNEQFF.

CDR3 region: CASSLAGAGEQYV. Here the CDR3 DNA reads TGTGCCAGCAGTTTAGCGGGGGCTGGAGAGCAGTACGTC. The gene calls are TRBV28 and TRBJ2-7; D possibly corresponds to TRBD2 (7 bases). Germline V CDR1 and CDR2: MDHEN, SYDVKM. V was cut by 2 bases and J by 7 bases, with 12 bases left in between. This CDR3 is 13 amino acids long.

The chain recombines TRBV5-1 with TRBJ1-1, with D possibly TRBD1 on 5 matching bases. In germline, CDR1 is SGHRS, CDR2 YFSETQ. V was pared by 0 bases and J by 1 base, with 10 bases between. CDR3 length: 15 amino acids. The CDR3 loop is CASSLVGGANTEAFF. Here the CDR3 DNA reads TGCGCCAGCAGCTTGGTTGGTGGGGCGAACACTGAAGCTTTCTTT. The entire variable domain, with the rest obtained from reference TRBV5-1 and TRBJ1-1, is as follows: KAGVTQTPRYLIKTRGQQVTLSCSPISGHRSVSWYQQTPGQGLQFLFEYFSETQRNKGNFPGRFSGRQFSNSRSEMNVSTLELGDSALYLCASSLVGGANTEAFFGQGTRLTVV.

CDR3 coding DNA: TGTGCCGGTAGATTGAAAGGCTACACCTTC. The encoded protein is CAGRLKGYTF. This chain links TRBV30 with TRBJ1-2, with no clear D. The CDR3 contains 10 residues. V was cut by 8 bases and J by 8 bases, with 12 bases left in between. The V gene's germline CDR1 is GTSNPN and CDR2 SVGIG (reference sequence).

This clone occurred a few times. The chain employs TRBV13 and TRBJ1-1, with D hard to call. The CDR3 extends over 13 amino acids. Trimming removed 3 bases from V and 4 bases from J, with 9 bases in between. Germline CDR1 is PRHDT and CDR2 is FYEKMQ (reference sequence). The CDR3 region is CASSFVGGTEAFF. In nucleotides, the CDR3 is TGTGCCAGCAGCTTCGTGGGAGGCACTGAAGCTTTCTTT.

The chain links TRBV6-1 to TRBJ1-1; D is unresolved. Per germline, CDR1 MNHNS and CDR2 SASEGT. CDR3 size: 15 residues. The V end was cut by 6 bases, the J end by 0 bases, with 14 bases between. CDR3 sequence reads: CASSPGSGMNTEAFF. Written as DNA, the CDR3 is TGTGCCAGCAGCCCCGGGTCGGGGATGAACACTGAAGCTTTCTTT.

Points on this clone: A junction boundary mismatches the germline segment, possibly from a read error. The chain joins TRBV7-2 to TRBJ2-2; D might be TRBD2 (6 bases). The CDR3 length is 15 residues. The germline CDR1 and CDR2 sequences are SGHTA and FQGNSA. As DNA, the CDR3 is TGTGCCAGCAGCTTTTCAGAGGGGCAAGGCGGGGAGCTGTATTTT. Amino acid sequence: CASSFSEGQGGELYF.

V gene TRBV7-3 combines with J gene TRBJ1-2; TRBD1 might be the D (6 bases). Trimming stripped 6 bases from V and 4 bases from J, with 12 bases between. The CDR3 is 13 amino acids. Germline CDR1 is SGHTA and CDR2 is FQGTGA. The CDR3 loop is CASSPGGGYGYTF. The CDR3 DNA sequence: TGTGCCAGCAGTCCGGGGGGCGGCTATGGCTACACCTTC.

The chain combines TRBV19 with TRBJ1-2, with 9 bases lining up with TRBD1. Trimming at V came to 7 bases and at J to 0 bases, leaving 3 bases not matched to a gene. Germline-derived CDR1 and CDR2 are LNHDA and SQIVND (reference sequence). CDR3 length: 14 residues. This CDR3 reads CASTNRGPNYGYTF. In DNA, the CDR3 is TGTGCCAGTACCAACAGGGGGCCTAACTATGGCTACACCTTC. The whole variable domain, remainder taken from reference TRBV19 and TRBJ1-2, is DGGITQSPKYLFRKEGQNVTLSCEQNLNHDAMYWYRQDPGQGLRLIYYSQIVNDFQKGDIAEGYSVSREKKESFPLTVTSAQKNPTAFYLCASTNRGPNYGYTFGSGTRLTVV.

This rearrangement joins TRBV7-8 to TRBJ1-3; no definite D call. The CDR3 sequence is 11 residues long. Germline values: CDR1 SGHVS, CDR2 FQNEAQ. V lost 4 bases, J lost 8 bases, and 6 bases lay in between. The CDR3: CASSSSDTIYF. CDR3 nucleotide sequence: TGTGCCAGCAGCTCCTCTGACACCATATATTTT.

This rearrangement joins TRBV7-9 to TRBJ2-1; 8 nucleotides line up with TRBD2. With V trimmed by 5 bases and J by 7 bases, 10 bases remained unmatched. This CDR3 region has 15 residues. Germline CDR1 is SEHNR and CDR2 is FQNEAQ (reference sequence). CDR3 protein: CASSDLGGAGNEQFF. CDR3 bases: TGTGCCAGCAGCGATCTCGGGGGGGCGGGTAATGAGCAGTTCTTC.

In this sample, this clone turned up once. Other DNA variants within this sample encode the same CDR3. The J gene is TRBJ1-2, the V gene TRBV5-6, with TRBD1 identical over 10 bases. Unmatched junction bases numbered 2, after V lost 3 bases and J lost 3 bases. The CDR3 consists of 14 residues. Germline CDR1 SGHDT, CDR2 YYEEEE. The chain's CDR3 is CASSWDRGDYGYTF. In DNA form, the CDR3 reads TGTGCCAGCAGCTGGGACAGGGGAGACTATGGCTACACCTTC.

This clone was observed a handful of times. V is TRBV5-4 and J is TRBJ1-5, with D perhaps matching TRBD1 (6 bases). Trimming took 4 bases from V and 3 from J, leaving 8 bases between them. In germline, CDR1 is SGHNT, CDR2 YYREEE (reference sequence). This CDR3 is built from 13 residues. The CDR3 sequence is CASSQGYNQPQHF. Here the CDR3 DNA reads TGTGCCAGCAGCCAGGGGTACAATCAGCCCCAGCATTTT. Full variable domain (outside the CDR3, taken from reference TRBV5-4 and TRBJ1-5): ETGVTQSPTHLIKTRGQQVTLRCSSQSGHNTVSWYQQALGQGPQFIFQYYREEENGRGNFPPRFSGLQFPNYSSELNVNALELDDSALYLCASSQGYNQPQHFGDGTRLSIL.